The source of this TCR beta chain is a study of Ad26.COV2.S vaccination and SARS-CoV-2 variants. On the study more broadly: Donor had been placed in the Ad26.COV2.S arm of the COV1001 trial. Donor got 5x10^10 or 1x10^11 viral particles of Ad26.COV2.S. The study, taken as a whole, reports: Similar non-spike TCR breadth was seen in vaccine and placebo recipients.

V shed 3 bases, J shed 0 bases, and the junction held 11 bases outside the gene matches. The CDR3 is 16 amino acids. The germline gives CDR1 DFQATT, CDR2 SNEGSKA (reference sequence). Sequencing was performed with immunoSEQ multiplex PCR; in TCRdb, only in-frame clones are kept and a portion is missing. The sample gives hundreds of thousands of clones, roughly four fifths of which show up once; about 7.1% is in the top ten. Regarding this clone: Its specificity is unknown.

The sample's treatment: 15 to 20 received Ad26.COV2.S at low or high dose, single or two shots; several received placebo; per-sample allocation not given. Specimen acquisition occurred on day 63 following the initial vaccine or placebo injection. The study used a vaccine consisting of an Ad26 vector that expressed Wuhan-strain SARS-CoV-2 spike. This specimen was peripheral blood, taken in a trial of Ad26.COV2.S vaccine versus placebo. The chain couples TRBV20-1 to TRBJ2-7; TRBD1 matches 7 bases. This TCR was recovered from a person aged 18-65 years who received the Ad26.COV2.S COVID-19 vaccine or a placebo. The CDR3 region has the DNA TGCAGTGCTAGTCACGATGGACAGGCAAGCTCCTACGAGCAGTACTTC. Protein sequence: CSASHDGQASSYEQYF.